The 24 T cell receptor beta chains below all came from one sample that was sequenced in a study of blood T cells in healthy people across ages. PCR was performed a second time for roughly 7 to 11 cycles using a sample-barcoded 5' primer and a J-beta primer mix. Via MiXCR, TCRdb re-called the 5' RACE reads, giving one row per CDR3 protein. The repertoire holds hundreds of thousands of distinct CDR3 sequences, with roughly 44% as singletons. The sequenced sample consisted of blood. All receptors derive from a man between 60 and 75 years old in good health.

J is TRBJ1-2 and V is TRBV6-5; D is uncertain. V lost 4 bases and J 8 bases, leaving 11 bases between the germline ends. Per germline, CDR1 MNHEY and CDR2 SVGAGI. The CDR3 has 12 amino acids. CDR3 sequence reads: CASSSDMGGYTF. As DNA, the CDR3 is TGTGCCAGCAGTTCAGACATGGGAGGCTACACCTTC.

The rearrangement uses TRBV7-2 and TRBJ2-7; 9 bases agree with TRBD2. The end of the DNA is better explained by TRBJ2-5, so the J call may be wrong. The CDR3 contains 15 residues. Germline CDR1 SGHTA, CDR2 FQGNSA. CDR3 bases: TGTGCCAGCAGCTTTTTGCGGGGGGGCTGGGAGACCCAGTACTTC. Residues: CASSFLRGGWETQYF.

This clonotype was seen a few times. The chain has TRBV20-1 and TRBJ2-7, with 11 nucleotides matching TRBD1. The CDR3 spans 14 residues. Germline-derived CDR1 and CDR2 are DFQATT and SNEGSKA (reference sequence). Trimming removed 6 bases from V and 4 bases from J; junction bases left unmatched: 8. The chain's CDR3 is CSANRDRGMYEQYF. The CDR3 DNA follows: TGCAGTGCCAACCGGGACAGGGGGATGTACGAGCAGTACTTC.

The chain recombines TRBV6-1 with TRBJ1-6, with 9 nucleotides matching TRBD1. V lost 6 bases to trimming and J lost 5 bases; unmatched junction nucleotides: 11. The germline V gene has CDR1 MNHNS and CDR2 SASEGT. CDR3 length: 17 residues. The CDR3 DNA reads as TGTGCCAGCAGACAACCCGACAGGGGGTCTAATAATTCACCCCTCCACTTT. Protein sequence: CASRQPDRGSNNSPLHF.

This clonotype occurred a few times. The CDR3 protein is CSAAWDRQKETQYF. The CDR3 nucleotides are TGCAGTGCTGCATGGGACAGGCAGAAAGAGACCCAGTACTTC. The chain links TRBV20-1 to TRBJ2-5; 8 nucleotides agree with TRBD1. V lost 5 bases and J lost 3; bases outside the gene matches: 8. The CDR3 runs 14 residues. The V gene's germline CDR1 is DFQATT and CDR2 SNEGSKA (reference sequence).

The chain employs TRBV20-1 and TRBJ1-4; 7 bases map to TRBD1. Germline lookup yields CDR1 DFQATT and CDR2 SNEGSKA (reference sequence). The CDR3 has 13 amino acids. V gave up 4 bases and J gave up 5 bases; unmatched junction bases: 4. For the CDR3, the DNA is TGCAGTGCTATGGGGACAGCAAATGAAAAACTGTTTTTT. Amino acids: CSAMGTANEKLFF.

The chain uses TRBV20-1 and TRBJ2-7; D may correspond to TRBD1 or TRBD2 (5 bases each). This CDR3 is built from 12 residues. The germline gives CDR1 DFQATT, CDR2 SNEGSKA (reference sequence). Trimming removed 5 bases at V and 4 bases at J, with 12 bases between. The DNA for the CDR3 is TGCAGTGCTGCCTCGGGGCCTTACGAGCAGTACTTC. Protein product: CSAASGPYEQYF.

Comments on this clonotype: A junction end diverges from the germline sequence, so it may reflect a read error. The genes are TRBV7-2 and TRBJ1-6, with D possibly being TRBD1 (6 bases). The CDR3 covers 16 residues. Germline CDR1 is SGHTA and CDR2 is FQGNSA. CDR3 residues: CASSTNPGANNSLLHF. In DNA form, the CDR3 reads TGTGCCAGCAGCACGAACCCGGGGGCGAATAATTCACTCCTCCACTTT.

The chain employs TRBV5-1 and TRBJ2-5, with D possibly TRBD2 on 6 matching bases. The CDR3 contains 13 residues. Germline CDR1 SGHRS, CDR2 YFSETQ. V was cut by 6 bases and J by 5 bases, with 14 bases left in between. DNA for the CDR3: TGCGCCAGCAAGATCTATGGGGGGGAGACCCAGTACTTC. Its protein product is CASKIYGGETQYF.

Concerning this clonotype itself: One end of the junction fails to match germline, which may point to a read error. The chain recombines TRBV15 with TRBJ1-5; unclear D gene. Germline V lookup: CDR1 LNHNV, CDR2 YYDKDF (reference sequence). The CDR3 loop spans 14 amino acids. The CDR3 loop reads CTTSRDSFSQPQHF. The CDR3 bases are TGTACCACCAGCAGAGATTCTTTCTCACAGCCCCAGCATTTT.

This clonotype was counted between two and nine times. The chain combines TRBV2 with TRBJ2-1; D is undetermined. Germline loops: CDR1 SNHLY, CDR2 FYNNEI. V lost 2 bases and J lost 1, with 12 bases in between. This CDR3 is 16 amino acids long. The CDR3 nucleotides read TGTGCCAGCAGTGAATCGCGACGGCTATCCTACAATGAGCAGTTCTTC. Translation gives CASSESRRLSYNEQFF.

The chain couples TRBV20-1 to TRBJ2-2, with 9 bases lining up with TRBD1. V gave up 2 bases and J gave up 5 bases; unmatched junction bases: 6. The CDR3 totals 15 residues. Germline V gene lookup returns CDR1 DFQATT and CDR2 SNEGSKA (reference sequence). CDR3 region: CSARPPGTGTGELFF. The DNA for the CDR3 is TGCAGTGCTAGACCCCCTGGGACAGGGACCGGGGAGCTGTTTTTT.

J is TRBJ1-2 and V is TRBV5-1; D may be TRBD1 (5 bases). The ends were cut back, 4 bases at V and 6 bases at J, with 13 bases in the middle. This CDR3 has 13 residues. Germline values: CDR1 SGHRS, CDR2 YFSETQ. CDR3 nucleotides: TGCGCCAGCAGCGTCGGGGCTGCCGATGGCTACACCTTC. Protein product: CASSVGAADGYTF. The whole variable domain, filled in from reference TRBV5-1 and TRBJ1-2, reads KAGVTQTPRYLIKTRGQQVTLSCSPISGHRSVSWYQQTPGQGLQFLFEYFSETQRNKGNFPGRFSGRQFSNSRSEMNVSTLELGDSALYLCASSVGAADGYTFGSGTRLTVV.

Details on this clonotype: This may come from a read error, since a much larger clone is one base off. This chain uses TRBV3-1 with TRBJ2-1; weak D call: TRBD2 (6 bases). The CDR3 extends over 17 amino acids. Looked up from germline, CDR1 is LGHDT and CDR2 is YNNKEL (reference sequence). CDR3 in DNA: TGTGCCAACAGCCCCCGGCGGGGCTGGAGACCCAGCGATGAGCAGTTCTTC. Amino acids: CANSPRRGWRPSDEQFF.

This chain joins TRBV20-1 and TRBJ1-4, with a tentative D call TRBD1 (5 bases). Trimming took 4 bases from V and 4 from J, leaving 22 bases between them. Germline CDR1 DFQATT, CDR2 SNEGSKA (reference sequence). The length of the CDR3 is 17 residues. The CDR3, as DNA: TGCAGTGCTACCCCAAGACGGGGGTCCGGGAATAATGAAAAACTGTTTTTT. Protein product: CSATPRRGSGNNEKLFF.

The rearrangement links TRBV7-2 to TRBJ2-3, with 10 nucleotides matching TRBD1. The germline CDR1 and CDR2 sequences are SGHTA and FQGNSA. With 5 bases clipped from V and 0 bases from J, the junction kept 17 bases outside the gene matches. The CDR3 covers 20 residues. CDR3 residues: CASSHEGGLGTGESTDTQYF. Here the CDR3 DNA reads TGTGCCAGCAGCCACGAGGGGGGTTTGGGGACAGGGGAGAGCACAGATACGCAGTATTTT.

This clonotype showed up just a few times. The chain has TRBV20-1 and TRBJ2-7; possibly TRBD1 for D (6 bases). Germline V gene sequence: CDR1 DFQATT, CDR2 SNEGSKA (reference sequence). The CDR3 is 13 residues long. V was trimmed by 5 bases and J by 2 bases, leaving 13 bases between them. CDR3 in amino acids: CSAPGHTTYEQYF. CDR3 nucleotides: TGCAGTGCTCCGGGACATACCACCTACGAGCAGTACTTC.

The chain is built from TRBV3-1 and TRBJ2-5; D uncertain. The CDR3 has 14 residues. Trimming stripped 0 bases from V and 9 bases from J, with 14 bases between. Looked up from germline, CDR1 is LGHDT and CDR2 is YNNKEL (reference sequence). CDR3 coding DNA: TGTGCCAGCAGCCAAGATTTCCAACGTGAAGCCCAGTACTTC. The encoded protein is CASSQDFQREAQYF.

The chain has TRBV6-2 or TRBV6-3 and TRBJ2-1, with no clear D. The CDR3 is 15 amino acids. The germline CDR1 and CDR2 sequences are MNHEY and SVGEGT. Between the trimmed V and J ends, which lost 2 bases and 7 bases, there was a span of 15 bases. Written as DNA, the CDR3 is TGTGCCAGCAGTTACGCGATTTCCTCCCATAATGAGCAGTTCTTC. It codes for CASSYAISSHNEQFF.

The chain has TRBV11-2 and TRBJ2-5, with 8 bases matching TRBD1. The DNA end is more similar to TRBJ2-7, so the J call may be wrong. The CDR3 covers 16 residues. CDR1 and CDR2 (germline): SGHAT, FQNNGV. The CDR3 DNA is TGTGCCAGCAGCTCGAGGACAGGGCAAAATACATACGAGCAGTACTTC. It specifies CASSSRTGQNTYEQYF.

The rearrangement links TRBV7-9 to TRBJ1-4; D uncertain. The V gene lost 0 bases and the J gene lost 8 bases, with 10 bases spanning the gap. The CDR3 sequence is 14 residues long. Germline assignment: CDR1 SEHNR and CDR2 FQNEAQ (reference sequence). CDR3 coding DNA: TGTGCCAGCAGCTTAGCCGGGATGGAGGAAAAACTGTTTTTT. It is translated as CASSLAGMEEKLFF.

This clonotype was detected a few times. This chain uses TRBV6-2 or TRBV6-3 with TRBJ2-3; D is possibly TRBD1 (6 bases). Per germline, CDR1 MNHEY and CDR2 SVGEGT. This CDR3 contains 15 residues. V lost 0 bases, J lost 3 bases, and 10 bases lay in between. The CDR3 DNA sequence: TGTGCCAGCAGTTACTCGGACAGCCTTACAGATACGCAGTATTTT. Translation: CASSYSDSLTDTQYF.

This clonotype was seen only a few times. The rearrangement joins TRBV7-9 to TRBJ2-1; D is undetermined. V lost 1 base and J 2 bases, leaving 12 bases between the germline ends. Germline V gene sequence: CDR1 SEHNR, CDR2 FQNEAQ (reference sequence). This CDR3 is built from 16 residues. Here the CDR3 reads CASSLDRAAPYNEQFF. The CDR3 region has the DNA TGTGCCAGCAGCTTAGATCGGGCAGCGCCCTACAATGAGCAGTTCTTC. Filled out from reference TRBV7-9 and TRBJ2-1, the complete variable domain reads DTGVSQNPRHKITKRGQNVTFRCDPISEHNRLYWYRQTLGQGPEFLTYFQNEAQLEKSRLLSDRFSAERPKGSFSTLEIQRTEQGDSAMYLCASSLDRAAPYNEQFFGPGTRLTVL.

This clonotype was counted many times. The rearrangement uses TRBV20-1 and TRBJ2-7, with 14 bases that match TRBD2. This CDR3 comprises 17 residues. Trimming at V came to 1 base and at J to 3 bases, leaving 8 bases not matched to a gene. CDR1 and CDR2 (germline): DFQATT, SNEGSKA (reference sequence). The CDR3 spells CSARGTSGGSTFYEQYF. The CDR3 DNA reads TGCAGTGCTAGAGGGACTAGCGGGGGGTCGACCTTCTACGAGCAGTACTTC.